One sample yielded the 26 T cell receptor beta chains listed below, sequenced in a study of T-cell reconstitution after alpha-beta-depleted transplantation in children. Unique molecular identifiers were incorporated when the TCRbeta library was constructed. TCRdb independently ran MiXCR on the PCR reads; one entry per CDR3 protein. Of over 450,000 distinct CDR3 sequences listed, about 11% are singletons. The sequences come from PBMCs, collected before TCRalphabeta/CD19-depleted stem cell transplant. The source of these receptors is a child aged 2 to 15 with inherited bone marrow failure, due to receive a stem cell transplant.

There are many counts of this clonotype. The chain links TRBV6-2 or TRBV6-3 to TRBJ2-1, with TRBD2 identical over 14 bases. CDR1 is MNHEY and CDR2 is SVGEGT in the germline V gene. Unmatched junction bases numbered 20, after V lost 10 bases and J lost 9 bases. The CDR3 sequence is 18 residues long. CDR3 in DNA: TGTGCCACCGGAAATGGCCTCAGGGGGACTAGCGGGAGTGGTGAGCAGTTCTTC. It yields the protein CATGNGLRGTSGSGEQFF.

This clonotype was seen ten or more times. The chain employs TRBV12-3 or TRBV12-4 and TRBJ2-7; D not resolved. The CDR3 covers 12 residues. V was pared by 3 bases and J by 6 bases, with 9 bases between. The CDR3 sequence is CASSFNSREQYF. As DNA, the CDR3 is TGTGCCAGCAGTTTTAATTCGCGCGAGCAGTACTTC.

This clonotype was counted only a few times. The CDR3 DNA reads TGTGCCAGCAGTTCCCCAGGACCAGGGGATACGCAGTATTTT. Protein sequence: CASSSPGPGDTQYF. The rearrangement uses TRBV12-3 or TRBV12-4 and TRBJ2-3, with D possibly matching TRBD1 (5 bases). The CDR3 extends over 14 amino acids. V lost 4 bases and J lost 6, with 14 bases in between.

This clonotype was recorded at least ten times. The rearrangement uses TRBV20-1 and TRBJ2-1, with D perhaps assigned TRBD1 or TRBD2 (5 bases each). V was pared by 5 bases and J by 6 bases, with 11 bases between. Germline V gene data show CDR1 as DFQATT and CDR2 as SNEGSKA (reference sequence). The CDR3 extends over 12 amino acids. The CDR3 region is CSAFRDRNEQFF. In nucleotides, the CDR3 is TGCAGTGCTTTCCGGGACCGCAATGAGCAGTTCTTC.

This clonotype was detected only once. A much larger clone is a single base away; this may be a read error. The CDR3 region has the DNA TGTGCCATCAGTGAAGAGAAGGGGTTTTTTATCGCTGAAGCTTTCTTT. It codes for CAISEEKGFFIAEAFF. The rearrangement joins TRBV10-3 to TRBJ1-1, with D tentatively TRBD1 (5 bases). With 3 bases removed from V and 6 bases from J, the gap between germline ends came to 20 bases. This CDR3 comprises 16 residues. CDR1 is ENHRY and CDR2 is SYGVKD in the germline V gene.

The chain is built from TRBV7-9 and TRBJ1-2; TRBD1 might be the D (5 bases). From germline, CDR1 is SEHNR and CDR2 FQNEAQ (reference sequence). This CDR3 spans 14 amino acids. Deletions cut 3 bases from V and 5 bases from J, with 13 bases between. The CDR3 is CASSFTGTAYGYTF. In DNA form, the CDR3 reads TGTGCCAGCAGCTTTACCGGGACGGCGTATGGCTACACCTTC.

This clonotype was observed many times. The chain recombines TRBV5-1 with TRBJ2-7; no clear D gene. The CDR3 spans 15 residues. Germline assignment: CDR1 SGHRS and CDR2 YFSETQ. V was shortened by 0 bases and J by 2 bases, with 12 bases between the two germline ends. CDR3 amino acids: CASSLEPQTTYEQYF. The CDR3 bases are TGCGCCAGCAGCTTGGAGCCACAGACCACCTACGAGCAGTACTTC.

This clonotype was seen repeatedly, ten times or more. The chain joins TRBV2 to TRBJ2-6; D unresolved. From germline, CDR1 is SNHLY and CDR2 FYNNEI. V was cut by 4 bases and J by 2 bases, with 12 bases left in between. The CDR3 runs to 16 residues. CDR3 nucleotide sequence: TGTGCCAGCAGTGGCACCCACTTCCCTGGGGCCAACGTCCTGACTTTC. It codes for CASSGTHFPGANVLTF.

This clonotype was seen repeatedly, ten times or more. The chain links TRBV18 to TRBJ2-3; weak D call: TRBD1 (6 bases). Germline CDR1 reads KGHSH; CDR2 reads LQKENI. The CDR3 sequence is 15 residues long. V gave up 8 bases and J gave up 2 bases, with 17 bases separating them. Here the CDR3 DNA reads TGTGCCAGCCGAGAACAAAGGGGGTCCACAGATACGCAGTATTTT. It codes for CASREQRGSTDTQYF.

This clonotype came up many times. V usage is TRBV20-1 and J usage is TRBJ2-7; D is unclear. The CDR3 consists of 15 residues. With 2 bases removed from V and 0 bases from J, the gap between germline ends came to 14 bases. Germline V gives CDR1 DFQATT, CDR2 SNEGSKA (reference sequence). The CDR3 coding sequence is TGCAGTGCTAGAAGCCTCGGCTTGAGCTCCTACGAGCAGTACTTC. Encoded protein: CSARSLGLSSYEQYF.

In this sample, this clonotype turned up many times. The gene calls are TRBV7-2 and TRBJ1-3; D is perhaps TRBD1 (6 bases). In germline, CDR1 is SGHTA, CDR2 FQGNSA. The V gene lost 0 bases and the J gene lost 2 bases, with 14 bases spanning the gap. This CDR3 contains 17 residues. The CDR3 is CASSLASAGAAGNTIYF. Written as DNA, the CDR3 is TGTGCCAGCAGCTTAGCCTCGGCAGGGGCGGCTGGAAACACCATATATTTT.

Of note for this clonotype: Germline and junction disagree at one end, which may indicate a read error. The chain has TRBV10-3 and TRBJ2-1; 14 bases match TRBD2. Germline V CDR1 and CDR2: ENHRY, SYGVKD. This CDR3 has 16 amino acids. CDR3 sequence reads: CAISPPGLAGASEQLF. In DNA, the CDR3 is TGTGCCATCAGTCCTCCGGGACTAGCGGGAGCAAGTGAGCAGTTATTC.

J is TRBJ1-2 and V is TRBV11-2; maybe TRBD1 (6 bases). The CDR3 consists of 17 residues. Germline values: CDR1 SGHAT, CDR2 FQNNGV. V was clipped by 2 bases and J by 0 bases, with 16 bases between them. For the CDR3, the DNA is TGTGCCAGCAGCTTAACGGAGGGGGGCATGGCTAACTATGGCTACACCTTC. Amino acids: CASSLTEGGMANYGYTF.

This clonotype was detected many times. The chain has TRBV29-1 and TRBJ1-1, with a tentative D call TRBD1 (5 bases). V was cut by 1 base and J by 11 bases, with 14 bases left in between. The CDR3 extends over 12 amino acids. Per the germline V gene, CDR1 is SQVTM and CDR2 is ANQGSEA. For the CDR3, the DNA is TGCAGCGTTGAAGCAAACCGGGACGGGGCTTTCTTT. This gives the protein CSVEANRDGAFF.

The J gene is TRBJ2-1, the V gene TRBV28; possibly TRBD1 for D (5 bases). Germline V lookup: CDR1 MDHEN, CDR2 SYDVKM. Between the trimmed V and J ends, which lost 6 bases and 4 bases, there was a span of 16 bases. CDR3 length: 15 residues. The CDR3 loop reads CASRAGWLGYNEQFF. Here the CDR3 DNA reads TGTGCCAGCAGAGCAGGGTGGCTGGGGTACAATGAGCAGTTCTTC.

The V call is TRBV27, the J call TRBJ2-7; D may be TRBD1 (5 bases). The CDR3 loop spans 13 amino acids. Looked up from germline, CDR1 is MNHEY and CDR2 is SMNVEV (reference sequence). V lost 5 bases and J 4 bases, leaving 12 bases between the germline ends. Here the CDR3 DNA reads TGTGCCAGCAGTCCCCAGGGTAGATACGAGCAGTACTTC. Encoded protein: CASSPQGRYEQYF.

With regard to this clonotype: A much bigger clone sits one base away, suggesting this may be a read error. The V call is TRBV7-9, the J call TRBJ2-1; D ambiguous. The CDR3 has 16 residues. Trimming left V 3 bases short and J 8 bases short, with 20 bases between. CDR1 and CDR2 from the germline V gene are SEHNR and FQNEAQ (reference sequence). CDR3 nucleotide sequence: TGTGCCAGCAGCTTTAGACAAGCCAGCCTCATCGATGAGCAGTTCTTC. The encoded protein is CASSFRQASLIDEQFF.

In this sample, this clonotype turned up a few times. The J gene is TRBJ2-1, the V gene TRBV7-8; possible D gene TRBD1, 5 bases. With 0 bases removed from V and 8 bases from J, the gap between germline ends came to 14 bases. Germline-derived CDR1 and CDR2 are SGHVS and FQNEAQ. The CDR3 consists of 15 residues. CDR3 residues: CASSLARREVYEQFF. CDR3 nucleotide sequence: TGTGCCAGCAGCTTAGCTCGCAGGGAAGTCTATGAGCAGTTCTTC.

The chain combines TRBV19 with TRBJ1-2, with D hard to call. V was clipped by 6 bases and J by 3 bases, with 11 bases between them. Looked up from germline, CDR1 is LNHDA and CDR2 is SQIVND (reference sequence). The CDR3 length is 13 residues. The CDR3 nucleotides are TGTGCCAGTAGCCCGACTGGGTACTATGGCTACACCTTC. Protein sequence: CASSPTGYYGYTF.

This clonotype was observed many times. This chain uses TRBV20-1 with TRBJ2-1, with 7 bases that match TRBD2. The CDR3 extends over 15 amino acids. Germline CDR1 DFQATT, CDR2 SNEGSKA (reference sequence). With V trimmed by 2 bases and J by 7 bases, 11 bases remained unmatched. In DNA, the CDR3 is TGCAGTGCTAGAAACCCTACGGGAGGTACAAATGAGCAGTTCTTC. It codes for CSARNPTGGTNEQFF.

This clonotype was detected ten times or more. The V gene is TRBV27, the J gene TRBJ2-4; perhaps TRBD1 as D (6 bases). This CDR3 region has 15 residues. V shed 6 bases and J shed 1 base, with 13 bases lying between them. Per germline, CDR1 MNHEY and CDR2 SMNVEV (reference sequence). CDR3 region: CASSGAGAAKNIQYF. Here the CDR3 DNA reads TGTGCCAGCAGCGGAGCAGGGGCGGCCAAAAACATTCAGTACTTC.

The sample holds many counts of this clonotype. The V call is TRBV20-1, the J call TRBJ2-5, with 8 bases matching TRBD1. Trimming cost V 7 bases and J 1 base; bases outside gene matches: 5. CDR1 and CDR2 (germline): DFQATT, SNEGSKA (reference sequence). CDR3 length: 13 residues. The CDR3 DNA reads TGCAGTGGGCAGCAGGGGGCCCAAGAGACCCAGTACTTC. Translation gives CSGQQGAQETQYF.

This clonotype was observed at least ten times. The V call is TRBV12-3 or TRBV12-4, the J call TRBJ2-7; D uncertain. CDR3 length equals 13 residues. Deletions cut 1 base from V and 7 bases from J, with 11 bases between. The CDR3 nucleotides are TGTGCCAGCAGTTTAGGGTTAGGCGGAGAGCAGTACTTC. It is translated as CASSLGLGGEQYF.

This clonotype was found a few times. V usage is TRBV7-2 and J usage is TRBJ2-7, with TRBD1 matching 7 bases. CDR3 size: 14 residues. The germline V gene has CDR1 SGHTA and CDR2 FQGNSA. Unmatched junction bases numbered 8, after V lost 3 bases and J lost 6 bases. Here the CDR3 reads CASSLRQGAPEQYF. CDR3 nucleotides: TGTGCCAGCAGCTTGAGACAGGGAGCCCCCGAGCAGTACTTC.

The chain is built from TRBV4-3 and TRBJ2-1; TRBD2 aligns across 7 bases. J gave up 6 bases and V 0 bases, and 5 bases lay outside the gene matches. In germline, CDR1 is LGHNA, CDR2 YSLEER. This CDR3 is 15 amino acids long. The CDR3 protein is CASSQDRASGNEQFF. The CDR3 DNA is TGCGCCAGCAGCCAAGATCGGGCTAGCGGCAATGAGCAGTTCTTC.

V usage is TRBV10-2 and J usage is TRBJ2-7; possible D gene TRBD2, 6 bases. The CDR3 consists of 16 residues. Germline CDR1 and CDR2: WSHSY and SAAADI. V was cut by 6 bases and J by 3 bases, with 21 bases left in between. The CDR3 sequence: CASRQMLAPADYEQYF. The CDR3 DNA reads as TGCGCCAGCAGGCAGATGCTAGCGCCTGCGGACTACGAGCAGTACTTC.